This record covers a single T cell receptor (beta chain). This entry comes from a study of blood T cell repertoires in COVID-19. TCRdb keeps only in-frame clones here, not all; method: immunoSEQ multiplex PCR. This sample has some 240,000 clones, with around 80% found just once. The sequenced sample was PBMCs or T cells enriched from blood (not recorded which). The receptor's source is a man aged 25-45 years with acute COVID-19.

The CDR3 nucleotides read TGTGCCATCAGATCCAGCGGGAGATTCACAGATACGCAGTATTTT. This codes for CAIRSSGRFTDTQYF. V usage is TRBV10-3 and J usage is TRBJ2-3; 8 nucleotides line up with TRBD2. CDR3 size: 15 residues. Germline trimming cut 6 bases from V and 2 bases from J; bases unmatched to any gene: 7. Germline CDR1 and CDR2: ENHRY and SYGVKD.